This T cell receptor beta chain came from a study of PD-1 blockade in classical Hodgkin lymphoma. Across the whole study: Patients received nivolumab 3 mg/kg intravenously every 2 weeks.

The table came from immunoSEQ multiplex PCR; TCRdb's copy has only in-frame clones and leaves some out. The sample includes fewer than 55,000 clones, roughly 90% seen only once; the top ten take roughly a tenth. Notes on this clone: Its matching antigen is unknown.

Study results and limitations: Complete responders matched newly diagnosed patients in baseline diversity. At baseline, newly diagnosed patients reportedly showed less TCR diversity than healthy donors.

The V and J ends lost 3 bases and 2 bases respectively, with 13 bases between them. The CDR3 covers 15 residues. The V gene's germline CDR1 is MNHNS and CDR2 SASEGT. Each patient relapsed following autologous stem cell transplantation, and prior brentuximab vedotin exposure differed. Patients' outcomes at their best amounted to complete response, partial response or progressive disease. This chain connects TRBV6-1 to TRBJ2-5; the D gene is possibly TRBD2 (5 bases). This clonotype was sampled from a human donor with classical Hodgkin lymphoma. Material: peripheral blood mononuclear cells (PBMCs), obtained at baseline. The DNA for the CDR3 is TGTGCCAGCAGTGAGGCTAGCCCTTATCAAGAGACCCAGTACTTC. Translated, it gives CASSEASPYQETQYF.